The 25 T cell receptor beta chains below were found in one sample sequenced in a study of OX40 agonist ivuxolimab in advanced cancers. TCRdb keeps only in-frame clones here, not all; method: immunoSEQ multiplex PCR. Of tens of thousands of clones in the sample, 60% to 80% were seen once. The material sequenced was CD4+ or CD8+ T cells sorted from blood, taken in a trial of the OX40 agonist ivuxolimab. Every receptor here comes from an adult with an advanced solid tumor such as melanoma, head and neck, liver or kidney cancer.

V and J are TRBV19 and TRBJ2-1; D not resolved. The V end was cut by 1 base, the J end by 4 bases, with 8 bases between. Germline V gene data show CDR1 as LNHDA and CDR2 as SQIVND (reference sequence). The CDR3 contains 14 residues. Written as DNA, the CDR3 is TGTGCCAGTAGTATAGGGGCTTCATACAATGAGCAGTTCTTC. This codes for CASSIGASYNEQFF.

This chain joins TRBV5-4 and TRBJ2-1; maybe TRBD2 (6 bases). Germline-derived CDR1 and CDR2 are SGHNT and YYREEE (reference sequence). Trimming removed 4 bases at V and 3 bases at J, with 17 bases between. This CDR3 is built from 16 residues. The CDR3 loop is CASSPLVGGHYNEQFF. The CDR3 DNA reads TGTGCCAGCAGCCCTCTTGTGGGAGGTCACTACAATGAGCAGTTCTTC. The full variable domain, with the rest looked up from reference TRBV5-4 and TRBJ2-1, is ETGVTQSPTHLIKTRGQQVTLRCSSQSGHNTVSWYQQALGQGPQFIFQYYREEENGRGNFPPRFSGLQFPNYSSELNVNALELDDSALYLCASSPLVGGHYNEQFFGPGTRLTVL.

V and J are TRBV5-6 and TRBJ2-5; unclear D gene. Per germline, CDR1 SGHDT and CDR2 YYEEEE. The CDR3 is 13 residues long. V gave up 2 bases and J gave up 1 base, with 6 bases separating them. CDR3 nucleotide sequence: TGTGCCAGCAGCTTCGGAACCCAAGAGACCCAGTACTTC. Its protein product is CASSFGTQETQYF. The full variable domain, its missing parts supplied by reference TRBV5-6 and TRBJ2-5, is DAGVTQSPTHLIKTRGQQVTLRCSPKSGHDTVSWYQQALGQGPQFIFQYYEEEERQRGNFPDRFSGHQFPNYSSELNVNALLLGDSALYLCASSFGTQETQYFGPGTRLLVL.

The chain joins TRBV6-1 to TRBJ2-2; D unclear. Germline V gene sequence: CDR1 MNHNS, CDR2 SASEGT. This CDR3 is built from 11 residues. Deletions cut 8 bases from V and 9 bases from J, with 10 bases between. CDR3 in DNA: TGTGCCAGCTCTCAGTTCAGGGAGCTGTTTTTT. Its translation is CASSQFRELFF.

The genes are TRBV4-3 and TRBJ2-7; no clear D gene. Looked up from germline, CDR1 is LGHNA and CDR2 is YSLEER. Deletions cut 0 bases from V and 0 bases from J, with 12 bases between. There are 16 residues in the CDR3. The CDR3 loop reads CASSQEVPPSSYEQYF. CDR3 nucleotides: TGCGCCAGCAGCCAAGAGGTTCCTCCGAGCTCCTACGAGCAGTACTTC.

This clone was picked up many times. The rearrangement uses TRBV6-5 and TRBJ1-3, with D perhaps TRBD1 (5 bases). This CDR3 comprises 14 residues. Germline-derived CDR1 and CDR2 are MNHEY and SVGAGI. Trimming took 7 bases from V and 4 from J, leaving 14 bases between them. This CDR3 reads CASKDGGQGNTIYF. The CDR3 nucleotides are TGTGCCAGCAAGGACGGGGGTCAAGGAAACACCATATATTTT.

This rearrangement joins TRBV13 to TRBJ2-1; 12 bases line up with TRBD1. Trimming removed 9 bases from V and 12 bases from J; junction bases left unmatched: 15. Germline CDR1 reads PRHDT; CDR2 reads FYEKMQ (reference sequence). This CDR3 spans 15 amino acids. The CDR3 protein is CARQIPGQGAVGQFF. CDR3 bases: TGTGCCAGGCAAATCCCGGGACAGGGGGCGGTTGGGCAGTTCTTC.

This clone appeared a few times. The CDR3 loop reads CASSRLQGSENTIYF. Written as DNA, the CDR3 is TGTGCCAGCAGCCGATTACAGGGATCGGAAAACACCATATATTTT. The J gene is TRBJ1-3, the V gene TRBV5-4; D is perhaps TRBD1 (6 bases). The length of the CDR3 is 15 residues. The germline V and J ends were trimmed by 4 bases and 6 bases, with 17 bases remaining between them. Looked up from germline, CDR1 is SGHNT and CDR2 is YYREEE (reference sequence). The variable domain in full, with the rest retrieved from reference TRBV5-4 and TRBJ1-3, is ETGVTQSPTHLIKTRGQQVTLRCSSQSGHNTVSWYQQALGQGPQFIFQYYREEENGRGNFPPRFSGLQFPNYSSELNVNALELDDSALYLCASSRLQGSENTIYFGEGSWLTVV.

This chain joins TRBV5-1 and TRBJ1-1; a possible D gene is TRBD1 (5 bases). The CDR3 sequence is 14 residues long. Germline V gives CDR1 SGHRS, CDR2 YFSETQ. V lost 1 base to trimming and J lost 4 bases, with 11 bases between them. The CDR3 DNA reads TGCGCCAGCAGCTTGTCCCAGGGAGGCACTGAAGCTTTCTTT. This gives the protein CASSLSQGGTEAFF.

This rearrangement joins TRBV7-9 to TRBJ2-7; possibly TRBD2 for D (5 bases). The CDR3 is made up of 12 amino acids. The V end was cut by 4 bases, the J end by 3 bases, with 7 bases between. The germline CDR1 and CDR2 sequences are SEHNR and FQNEAQ (reference sequence). This CDR3 reads CASSSTSYEQYF. In DNA, the CDR3 is TGTGCCAGCAGCTCAACTAGCTACGAGCAGTACTTC.

The chain uses TRBV4-1 and TRBJ1-5; D is unresolved. The CDR3 has 17 amino acids. The V end lost 0 bases, the J end lost 2 bases, and 14 bases lay between the germline ends. Per the germline V gene, CDR1 is MGHRA and CDR2 is YSYEKL. The CDR3: CASSQDVHGSGNQPQHF. CDR3 DNA sequence: TGCGCCAGCAGCCAAGATGTCCACGGTTCAGGCAATCAGCCCCAGCATTTT.

This clone was seen more than once but under ten times. V is TRBV2 and J is TRBJ2-7; D is undetermined. V lost 8 bases to trimming and J lost 0 bases, with 11 bases between them. The CDR3 length is 13 residues. Germline V lookup: CDR1 SNHLY, CDR2 FYNNEI. CDR3 DNA: TGTGCCAGCCAAGCCTTAAGCTCCTACGAGCAGTACTTC. Translating gives CASQALSSYEQYF.

The V and J genes are TRBV4-1 and TRBJ2-6; D not resolved. V was pared by 1 base and J by 1 base, with 20 bases between. CDR3 length: 20 amino acids. The germline gives CDR1 MGHRA, CDR2 YSYEKL. The CDR3 coding sequence is TGCGCCAGCAGCCAAGGGTCTGGCCCCGGACCCAGGTCTGGGGCCAACGTCCTGACTTTC. Amino acid sequence: CASSQGSGPGPRSGANVLTF.

The DNA of the CDR3 is TGTGCCAGCAGCTTTCGGACCGAAAACATTCAGTACTTC. Translation: CASSFRTENIQYF. The chain has TRBV7-9 and TRBJ2-4; D call uncertain. The germline CDR1 and CDR2 sequences are SEHNR and FQNEAQ (reference sequence). The CDR3 is 13 amino acids. V lost 3 bases and J lost 5, with 8 bases in between.

The J gene is TRBJ2-7, the V gene TRBV5-1; TRBD2 agrees at 7 bases. CDR3 size: 14 residues. V trimming: 0 bases; J trimming: 3 bases; junction bases outside the gene matches: 3. Germline CDR1 SGHRS, CDR2 YFSETQ. The CDR3: CASSLVAGDYEQYF. DNA for the CDR3: TGCGCCAGCAGCTTGGTCGCGGGAGACTACGAGCAGTACTTC.

The rearrangement links TRBV5-6 to TRBJ2-7; D is ambiguous. The CDR3 sequence is 18 residues long. Trimming took off 4 bases at V and 0 bases at J, with 23 bases between the two ends. Germline values: CDR1 SGHDT, CDR2 YYEEEE. In DNA, the CDR3 is TGTGCCAGCAGCCTTGATCGGACGGACCTACTCCCCTCCTACGAGCAGTACTTC. Translated: CASSLDRTDLLPSYEQYF.

The CDR3 region is CASSWTSGAEETQYF. The CDR3 DNA is TGTGCCAGCTCCTGGACTAGCGGGGCGGAAGAGACCCAGTACTTC. The chain has TRBV18 and TRBJ2-5, with 12 bases matching TRBD2. Trimming removed 6 bases from V and 3 bases from J; junction bases left unmatched: 5. Germline values: CDR1 KGHSH, CDR2 LQKENI. This CDR3 has 15 amino acids.

Comments on this clone: The germline gene is not matched at one end of the junction; a read error may be the cause. This sequence joins TRBV18 and TRBJ1-1; no clear D. Per germline, CDR1 KGHSH and CDR2 LQKENI. CDR3 length: 16 residues. The CDR3 reads CASSPLEGWGNTEAFF. CDR3 nucleotide sequence: TGTGCCAGTTCACCCCTTGAAGGGTGGGGGAACACTGAAGCTTTCTTT.

The V and J genes are TRBV6-1 and TRBJ2-5, with D possibly matching TRBD1 (6 bases). Looked up from germline, CDR1 is MNHNS and CDR2 is SASEGT. V was shortened by 8 bases and J by 5 bases, with 18 bases between the two germline ends. This CDR3 has 14 amino acids. The DNA of the CDR3 is TGTGCCAGCTCCTCCCTAGCTAGGGGGGAGACCCAGTACTTC. It encodes CASSSLARGETQYF.

This clone came up a few times. The chain uses TRBV15 and TRBJ2-3, with 9 positions matching TRBD2. The junction had 7 bases not matched to a gene; V was cut back by 3 bases and J by 3 bases. The V gene's germline CDR1 is LNHNV and CDR2 YYDKDF (reference sequence). The CDR3 length is 16 residues. In DNA, the CDR3 is TGTGCCACCAGCAGCCGGCGAGGACTAGCGACAGATACGCAGTATTTT. It specifies CATSSRRGLATDTQYF.

The chain links TRBV27 to TRBJ2-7; 7 positions match TRBD2. V shed 2 bases, J shed 6 bases, and the junction held 10 bases outside the gene matches. The germline V gene encodes CDR1 MNHEY and CDR2 SMNVEV (reference sequence). This CDR3 region has 15 residues. The CDR3 sequence: CASSLGLAVPSEQYF. The CDR3, as DNA: TGTGCCAGCAGTTTAGGCCTAGCGGTCCCCAGCGAGCAGTACTTC.

The rearrangement joins TRBV4-3 to TRBJ2-7; D gene ambiguous. Trimming took 0 bases from V and 3 from J, leaving 12 bases between them. This CDR3 has 15 amino acids. Germline loops: CDR1 LGHNA, CDR2 YSLEER. The chain's CDR3 is CASSQDGSSGYEQYF. CDR3 nucleotide sequence: TGCGCCAGCAGCCAAGACGGTTCTTCGGGCTACGAGCAGTACTTC.

This chain connects TRBV28 to TRBJ1-5; 12 nucleotides agree with TRBD1. The CDR3 length is 17 residues. Per germline, CDR1 MDHEN and CDR2 SYDVKM. Trimming removed 6 bases from V and 4 bases from J; junction bases left unmatched: 10. CDR3 DNA sequence: TGTGCCAGCAGCTCCCCGGGACAGGGGGCGCGTAATCAGCCCCAGCATTTT. Translated: CASSSPGQGARNQPQHF.

This clone was observed once. The chain carries TRBV19 and TRBJ1-5, with TRBD1 matching over 7 bases. This CDR3 comprises 15 residues. Germline V gene data show CDR1 as LNHDA and CDR2 as SQIVND (reference sequence). The ends lost 8 bases at V and 0 bases at J; junction bases unmatched: 7. The CDR3 is CASGGQPLSNQPQHF. CDR3 DNA: TGTGCCAGTGGGGGACAGCCCCTTAGCAATCAGCCCCAGCATTTT.

The genes are TRBV14 and TRBJ2-1; no clear D gene. CDR3 size: 18 residues. Germline-derived CDR1 and CDR2 are SGHDN and FVKESK. Trimming took off 1 base at V and 0 bases at J, with 16 bases between the two ends. In DNA form, the CDR3 reads TGTGCCAGCAGCCAAGTTGGTCTATACTATCTCTCCTACAATGAGCAGTTCTTC. Its protein product is CASSQVGLYYLSYNEQFF.